This T cell receptor (beta chain) is drawn from a study of T cell repertoires in cytomegalovirus infection. This clonotype was recorded a few times. Its antigen is currently unknown. TCRdb re-called the reads with MiXCR, one entry per CDR3 protein. The table lists approximately 630,000 distinct CDR3 sequences, 24% of them singletons. Regarding the study as a whole: The ex vivo response was dominated by HLA-C-restricted CMV-specific TCR beta clonotypes.

CDR1 is DFQATT, CDR2 SNEGSKA, per germline (reference sequence). V lost 0 bases to trimming and J lost 9 bases, with 3 bases between them. The CDR3 has 10 amino acids. Sequenced: CD8+ T cells from PBMCs. This chain links TRBV20-1 with TRBJ2-1; D unclear. The origin of this receptor is a human donor in good health (CMV status not recorded). Some clones in this sample may be carry-over from other donors' samples. The CDR3 DNA is TGCAGTGCTAGAGATCTTGAGCAGTTCTTC. This translates into CSARDLEQFF.